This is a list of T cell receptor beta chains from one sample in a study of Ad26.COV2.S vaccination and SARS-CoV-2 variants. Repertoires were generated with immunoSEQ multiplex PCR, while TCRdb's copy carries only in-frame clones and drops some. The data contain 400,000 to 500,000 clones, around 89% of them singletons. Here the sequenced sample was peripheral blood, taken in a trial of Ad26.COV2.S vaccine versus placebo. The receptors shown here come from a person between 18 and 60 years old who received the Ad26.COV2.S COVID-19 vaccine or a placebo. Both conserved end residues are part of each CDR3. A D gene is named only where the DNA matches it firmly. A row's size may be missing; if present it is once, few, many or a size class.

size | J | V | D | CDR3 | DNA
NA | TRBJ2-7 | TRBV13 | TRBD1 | CASSGTGNEQYF | TGTGCCAGCAGCGGGACAGGGAACGAGCAGTACTTC
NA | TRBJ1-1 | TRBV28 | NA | CASSLLAGIRTEAFF | TGTGCCAGCAGTTTATTGGCAGGGATCCGTACTGAAGCTTTCTTT
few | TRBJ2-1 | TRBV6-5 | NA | CASNQGGIYNEQFF | TGTGCCAGCAACCAGGGGGGGATATACAATGAGCAGTTCTTC
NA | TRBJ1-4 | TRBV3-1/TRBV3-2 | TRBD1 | CASSQPGQGYEKLFF | TGTGCCAGCAGCCAACCGGGACAGGGATATGAAAAACTGTTTTTT
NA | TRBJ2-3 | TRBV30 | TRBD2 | CAWEEAGAFVADTQYF | TGTGCCTGGGAAGAAGCGGGGGCCTTCGTTGCAGATACGCAGTATTTT
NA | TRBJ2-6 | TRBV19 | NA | CASSSGPAEGSGANVLTF | TGTGCCAGTAGTTCCGGACCGGCGGAAGGCTCTGGGGCCAACGTCCTGACTTTC
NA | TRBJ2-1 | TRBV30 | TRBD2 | CAWRPAGGDEQFF | TGTGCCTGGAGGCCGGCGGGGGGTGATGAGCAGTTCTTC
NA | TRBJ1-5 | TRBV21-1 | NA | CASSKKAGADLISNQPQHF | TGTGCCAGCAGCAAAAAGGCAGGGGCCGACCTAATTAGCAATCAGCCCCAGCATTTT
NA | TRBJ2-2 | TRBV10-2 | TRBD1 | CASSDGPDRGTGELFF | TGCGCCAGCAGTGACGGTCCGGACAGGGGAACCGGGGAGCTGTTTTTT
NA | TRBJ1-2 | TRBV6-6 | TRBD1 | CASRARGVDYGYTF | TGTGCCAGCAGGGCCAGGGGGGTAGACTATGGCTACACCTTC
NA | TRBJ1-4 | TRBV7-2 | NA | CASSLGATNEKLFF | TGTGCCAGCAGCTTGGGTGCAACTAATGAAAAACTGTTTTTT
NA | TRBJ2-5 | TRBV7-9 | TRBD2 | CASSLKRLAETQETQYF | TGTGCCAGCAGCTTAAAGCGACTAGCGGAGACCCAAGAGACCCAGTACTTC
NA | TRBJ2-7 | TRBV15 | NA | CATSRDGSYEQYF | TGTGCCACCTCCCGGGACGGCTCCTACGAGCAGTACTTC
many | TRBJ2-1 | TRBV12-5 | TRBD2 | CASGTSGGANEQFF | TGTGCTAGTGGTACAAGCGGGGGGGCCAATGAGCAGTTCTTC
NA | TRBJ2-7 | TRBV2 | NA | CASRGPREQYF | TGTGCCAGCAGGGGGCCGCGAGAGCAGTACTTC
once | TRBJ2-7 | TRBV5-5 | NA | CASSLWVLVDEQYF | TGTGCCAGCAGCTTGTGGGTGTTAGTCGACGAGCAGTACTTC
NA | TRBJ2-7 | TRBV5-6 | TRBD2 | CATSTSGGLYEQYF | TGTGCCACCTCGACTAGCGGGGGTCTGTACGAGCAGTACTTC
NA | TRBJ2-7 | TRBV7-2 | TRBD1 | CASSLRRTGAFSYEQYF | TGTGCCAGCAGCCTCCGGAGGACAGGGGCTTTCTCCTACGAGCAGTACTTC
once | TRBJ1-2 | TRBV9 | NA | CASSVAPGSNYGYTF | TGTGCCAGCAGCGTAGCACCTGGGTCGAACTATGGCTACACCTTC
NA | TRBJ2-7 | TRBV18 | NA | CASSPKQDYEQYF | TGTGCCAGCTCACCGAAACAGGACTACGAGCAGTACTTC
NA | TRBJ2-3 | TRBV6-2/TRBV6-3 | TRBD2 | CASSFEPLWGGGITDTQYF | TGTGCCAGCAGTTTCGAGCCACTGTGGGGGGGTGGAATAACAGATACGCAGTATTTT
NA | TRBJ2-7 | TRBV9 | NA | CASSPNLDRSYEQYF | TGTGCCAGCAGCCCTAACCTCGACAGGTCTTACGAGCAGTACTTC
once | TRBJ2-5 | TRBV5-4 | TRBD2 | CASTSYSGGARETQYF | TGTGCCAGCACCTCATACAGCGGGGGGGCCCGAGAGACCCAGTACTTC
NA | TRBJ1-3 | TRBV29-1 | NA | CSVRDRGNTIYF | TGCAGCGTAAGGGACCGAGGGAACACCATATATTTT
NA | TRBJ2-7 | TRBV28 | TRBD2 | CASRRRGGRTYEQYF | TGTGCCAGCAGGCGTCGGGGGGGCCGGACCTACGAGCAGTACTTC
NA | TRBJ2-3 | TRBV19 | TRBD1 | CASSSSTGADTQYF | TGTGCCAGTAGTTCCTCGACAGGGGCAGATACGCAGTATTTT
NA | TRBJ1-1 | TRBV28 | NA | CASSGRMDTEAFF | TGTGCCAGCAGTGGGCGGATGGACACTGAAGCTTTCTTT
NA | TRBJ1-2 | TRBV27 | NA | CASSLSQGNPYGYTF | TGTGCCAGCAGTTTATCCCAGGGGAACCCTTATGGCTACACCTTC
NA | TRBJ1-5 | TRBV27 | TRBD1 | CASISGQGSQPQHF | TGTGCCAGCATTTCAGGACAGGGAAGCCAGCCCCAGCATTTT
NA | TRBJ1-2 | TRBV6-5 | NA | CASSLGDSGYTF | TGTGCCAGCAGCTTGGGTGATAGCGGCTACACCTTC
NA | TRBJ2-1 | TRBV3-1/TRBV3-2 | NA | CASSQVAGAPGNEQFF | TGTGCCAGCAGCCAAGTGGCGGGGGCGCCGGGAAATGAGCAGTTCTTC
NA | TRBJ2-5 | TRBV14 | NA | CASSQPTLYREFGETQYF | TGTGCCAGCAGCCAACCTACACTCTACCGCGAATTCGGAGAGACCCAGTACTTC
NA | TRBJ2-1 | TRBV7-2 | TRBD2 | CASSPGGGGAEEQFF | TGTGCCAGCAGCCCCGGAGGCGGGGGGGCAGAGGAGCAGTTCTTC
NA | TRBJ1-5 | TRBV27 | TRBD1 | CASSFTFTGAGQPQHF | TGTGCCAGCAGTTTCACCTTTACAGGGGCCGGGCAGCCCCAGCATTTT
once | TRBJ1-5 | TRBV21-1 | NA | CASSKVGRGYRPQHF | TGTGCCAGCAGCAAAGTTGGCAGGGGGTACCGGCCCCAGCATTTT
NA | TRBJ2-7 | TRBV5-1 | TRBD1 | CASSSWDRPLEQYF | TGCGCCAGCAGCTCGTGGGACAGGCCCCTCGAGCAGTACTTC
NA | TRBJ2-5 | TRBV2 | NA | CASVGVGEFKQETQYF | TGTGCCAGCGTGGGGGTGGGGGAATTCAAACAAGAGACCCAGTACTTC
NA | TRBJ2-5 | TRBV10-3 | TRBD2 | CAISRTSGDETQYF | TGTGCCATCAGCCGGACTAGCGGGGACGAGACCCAGTACTTC
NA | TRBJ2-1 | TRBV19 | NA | CASSSIAEEYNEQFF | TGTGCCAGTAGCTCTATAGCGGAGGAATACAATGAGCAGTTCTTC
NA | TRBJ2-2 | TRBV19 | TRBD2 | CASSNSGGIGELFF | TGTGCCAGTAGTAATAGCGGGGGGATCGGGGAGCTGTTTTTT
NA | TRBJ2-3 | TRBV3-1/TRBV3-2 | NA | CASSQSPPYTDTQYF | TGTGCCAGCAGCCAATCTCCCCCTTACACAGATACGCAGTATTTT
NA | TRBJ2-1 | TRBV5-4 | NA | CASSQSRTNYNEQFF | TGTGCCAGCAGCCAGTCCCGGACCAATTACAATGAGCAGTTCTTC
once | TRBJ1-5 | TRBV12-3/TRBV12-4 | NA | CASSPYGNQPQHF | TGTGCCAGCAGCCCGTACGGAAATCAGCCCCAGCATTTT
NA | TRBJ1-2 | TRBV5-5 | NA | CASSYETTGDGYTF | TGTGCCAGCAGCTACGAAACGACAGGCGATGGCTACACCTTC
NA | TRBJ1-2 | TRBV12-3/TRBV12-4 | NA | CASSLGVYGYTF | TGTGCCAGCAGTTTAGGCGTATATGGCTACACCTTC
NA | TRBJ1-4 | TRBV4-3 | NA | CASSQFLLANEKLFF | TGCGCCAGCAGCCAATTCCTCCTAGCCAATGAAAAACTGTTTTTT
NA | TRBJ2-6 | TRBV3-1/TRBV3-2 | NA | CASSQDSVTSGANVLTF | TGTGCCAGCAGCCAAGATTCAGTTACCTCTGGGGCCAACGTCCTGACTTTC